The TCR beta chain described here comes from a study of blood T cells in healthy people across ages. In germline, CDR1 is MNHEY, CDR2 SMNVEV (reference sequence). Germline trimming cut 5 bases from V and 14 bases from J; bases unmatched to any gene: 11. CDR3 length equals 15 residues. A second PCR, run for 7 to 11 cycles, used a sample-barcoded 5' primer plus a J-beta primer mix. Each CDR3 protein gets one entry after TCRdb re-called the 5' RACE reads with MiXCR. The top ten hold under 25% of the sample, which has approximately 1,700,000 distinct CDR3 sequences, about two fifths seen once. This clonotype has more than one count but fewer than ten.

V gene TRBV27 combines with J gene TRBJ2-1; 14 nucleotides match TRBD2. The source is a human donor in good health. The source material was blood. CDR3: CASSQLTSGGVNEFF. In nucleotides, the CDR3 is TGTGCCAGCAGTCAACTGACTAGCGGGGGGGTTAACGAGTTCTTC.